The 13 T cell receptor beta chains in this list originate from one sample, sequenced in a study of spatial heterogeneity in lung cancer (dated 2019 in TCRdb). The library was generated by 5' RACE. The data were produced on a NextSeq 500. The public reads were reprocessed in TCRdb via fastp at Q25 and MiXCR, keeping in-frame beta chains. Merged by CDR3 protein, the rows form single entries marked with the most common genes and DNA. The sample contains approximately 11,000 distinct CDR3 sequences, approximately 17% of them found a single time. Of the sample, approximately 53% is held by the ten largest clones. The time point tag for this specimen amounts to: sample taken at primary tumor resection. For TCR sequencing, whole RNA was extracted from tumor and nontumor lung tissue, or from cryopreserved PBMC samples, and no cell sorting was done. The sequencing used PBMCs, collected at surgery. The source of these receptors is a male donor with early-stage non-small cell lung cancer.

The chain carries TRBV6-4 and TRBJ2-1, with no clear D. The CDR3 consists of 13 residues. V gave up 6 bases and J gave up 3 bases, with 9 bases separating them. The V gene's germline CDR1 is MRHNA and CDR2 SNTAGT. CDR3 amino acids: CASSKELYNEQFF. CDR3 nucleotides: TGTGCCAGCAGCAAAGAGCTCTACAATGAGCAGTTCTTC.

This clonotype was seen more than once but under ten times. The genes are TRBV20-1 and TRBJ2-5; 9 bases line up with TRBD2. V was pared by 0 bases and J by 0 bases, with 5 bases of the junction left unmatched. From germline, CDR1 is DFQATT and CDR2 SNEGSKA (reference sequence). The CDR3 spans 16 residues. CDR3 sequence: CSARDLLAGYQETQYF. The CDR3 coding sequence is TGCAGTGCTAGAGATTTGCTAGCGGGGTACCAAGAGACCCAGTACTTC.

This clonotype occurred a few times. The chain has TRBV27 and TRBJ1-6; no reliable D call. CDR3 length: 15 amino acids. Germline CDR1 MNHEY, CDR2 SMNVEV (reference sequence). Trimming took off 0 bases at V and 5 bases at J, with 8 bases between the two ends. CDR3 bases: TGTGCCAGCAGTTTATCAAGGCAGCATAATTCACCCCTCCACTTT. Translating gives CASSLSRQHNSPLHF.

This clonotype was observed at least ten times. The chain couples TRBV5-1 to TRBJ2-1; 9 positions agree with TRBD2. The CDR3 runs 16 residues. Germline assignment: CDR1 SGHRS and CDR2 YFSETQ. With V trimmed by 0 bases and J by 7 bases, 8 bases remained unmatched. The CDR3 DNA is TGCGCCAGCAGCTTGGTGGCGGGAGGGCCTTGGAATGAGCAGTTCTTC. Its protein product is CASSLVAGGPWNEQFF.

This clonotype was seen ten or more times. The chain has TRBV7-6 and TRBJ1-3; 8 bases are a match to TRBD1. Trimming removed 2 bases from V and 2 bases from J; junction bases left unmatched: 2. Per germline, CDR1 SGHVS and CDR2 FNYEAQ. The CDR3 is 15 residues long. The CDR3 DNA reads TGTGCCAGCAGCTTATTACAGGGGGCTGGAAACACCATATATTTT. This sequence encodes CASSLLQGAGNTIYF. Looking up the rest from reference TRBV7-6 and TRBJ1-3 gives the full variable domain: GAGVSQSPRYKVTKRGQDVALRCDPISGHVSLYWYRQALGQGPEFLTYFNYEAQQDKSGLPNDRFSAERPEGSISTLTIQRTEQRDSAMYRCASSLLQGAGNTIYFGEGSWLTVV.

To note about this clonotype: A read error may explain this, as a much larger clone is one base away. The rearrangement joins TRBV28 to TRBJ2-7; D not resolved. V lost 5 bases and J lost 4, with 21 bases in between. The CDR3 extends over 16 amino acids. Germline lookup yields CDR1 MDHEN and CDR2 SYDVKM. The DNA of the CDR3 is TGTGCCAGCAGTCCCTTAATCCGGATAGGGTGGTACGAGCAGTACTTC. It specifies CASSPLIRIGWYEQYF.

The chain couples TRBV11-2 to TRBJ2-5; the D is unclear. This CDR3 spans 14 amino acids. V was shortened by 3 bases and J by 2 bases, with 10 bases between the two germline ends. The V gene's germline CDR1 is SGHAT and CDR2 FQNNGV. The CDR3 DNA reads TGTGCCAGCAGCTTGTGGCAGAAACAAGAGACCCAGTACTTC. The encoded protein is CASSLWQKQETQYF. Based on the CDR3 plus reference TRBV11-2 and TRBJ2-5, the full variable domain is EAGVAQSPRYKIIEKRQSVAFWCNPISGHATLYWYQQILGQGPKLLIQFQNNGVVDDSQLPKDRFSAERLKGVDSTLKIQPAKLEDSAVYLCASSLWQKQETQYFGPGTRLLVL.

The chain carries TRBV28 and TRBJ2-7; the match to TRBD1 covers 11 bases. J gave up 4 bases and V 5 bases, and 7 bases lay outside the gene matches. The CDR3 length is 15 residues. CDR1 is MDHEN and CDR2 is SYDVKM in the germline V gene. The CDR3 protein is CASSDPGTGGYEQYF. CDR3 DNA sequence: TGTGCCAGCAGTGACCCCGGGACAGGGGGTTACGAGCAGTACTTC.

This clonotype has just a few counts. V gene TRBV28 combines with J gene TRBJ1-1; no reliable D call. The CDR3 sequence is 15 residues long. Germline CDR1 reads MDHEN; CDR2 reads SYDVKM. The ends were cut back, 2 bases at V and 0 bases at J, with 10 bases in the middle. CDR3 sequence reads: CASSLLTVMNTEAFF. Here the CDR3 DNA reads TGTGCCAGCAGTTTACTGACGGTCATGAACACTGAAGCTTTCTTT.

This clonotype was seen more than once but under ten times. V and J are TRBV28 and TRBJ1-1; 8 positions agree with TRBD1. Germline V lookup: CDR1 MDHEN, CDR2 SYDVKM. CDR3 length: 15 amino acids. J gave up 4 bases and V 5 bases, and 9 bases lay outside the gene matches. The CDR3 nucleotides are TGTGCCAGCAGTCCCATACAGGGGGGGGGCACTGAAGCTTTCTTT. As protein: CASSPIQGGGTEAFF.

This clonotype was counted many times. The chain couples TRBV20-1 to TRBJ2-3; the D is unclear. This CDR3 spans 15 amino acids. V lost 0 bases and J lost 8, with 18 bases in between. Germline CDR1 and CDR2: DFQATT and SNEGSKA (reference sequence). The CDR3 is CSARDGVAIRATQYF. In DNA, the CDR3 is TGCAGTGCTAGAGATGGGGTGGCAATTCGCGCTACGCAGTATTTT.

V is TRBV27 and J is TRBJ2-1; D unclear. CDR3 size: 17 residues. Germline assignment: CDR1 MNHEY and CDR2 SMNVEV (reference sequence). V dropped 0 bases and J dropped 8 bases, with 20 bases sitting between them. CDR3 DNA: TGTGCCAGCAGTTTATCGATGTCCACTCTTCTTCTTTATGAGCAGTTCTTC. This encodes CASSLSMSTLLLYEQFF.

The chain uses TRBV7-8 and TRBJ1-6; D gene uncertain. The length of the CDR3 is 13 residues. CDR1 and CDR2 (germline): SGHVS, FQNEAQ. V gave up 1 base and J gave up 7 bases, with 5 bases separating them. CDR3 sequence (DNA): TGTGCCAGCAGCTTAGATAGAAATTCACCCCTCCACTTT. Translated: CASSLDRNSPLHF.